This entry concerns a single TCR beta chain. Clones were sequenced by immunoSEQ multiplex PCR, and TCRdb holds only the in-frame ones, with some missing. The repertoire consists of 99,000 or so clones, with about 94% occurring once and the leading ten covering roughly 0.95%. The sample is drawn from a study of T cell changes during pregnancy in multiple sclerosis. With V trimmed by 7 bases and J by 5 bases, 11 bases remained unmatched. The V gene's germline CDR1 is MNHEY and CDR2 SMNVEV (reference sequence). This CDR3 comprises 15 residues. This specimen was peripheral blood, taken after pregnancy. The sequence came from a female donor with multiple sclerosis, enrolled in a pregnancy study. The rearrangement links TRBV27 to TRBJ2-5, with 9 bases fitting TRBD1. The CDR3: CASNTLTGGDETQYF. CDR3 coding DNA: TGTGCCAGCAATACCCTGACAGGGGGTGACGAGACCCAGTACTTC.